The source of this T cell receptor (beta chain) is a study of T-cell reconstitution after alpha-beta-depleted transplantation in children. Broader study findings: Hyperexpanded clones declined; after one year, newly produced T cells mostly supplied diversity. Surviving thymic progenitors and recipient T cells were the source of high TCRbeta diversity at day 60 in some patients. About two months after transplant, alpha-beta T cells reportedly came from several hundred expanded graft clones.

Trimming took off 4 bases at V and 4 bases at J, with 11 bases between the two ends. The CDR3 runs to 13 residues. The germline V gene encodes CDR1 LGHDT and CDR2 YNNKEL (reference sequence). As regards this clonotype: No antigen is known for it.

Unique molecular identifiers were incorporated during preparation of the TCRbeta library. TCRdb called the PCR reads again in MiXCR, with one record for every CDR3 protein. The sample has just over 950,000 distinct CDR3 sequences, roughly 31% seen once. This specimen was PBMCs, mostly from graft donor cells, taken 360 days after TCRalphabeta/CD19-depleted stem cell transplant. V is TRBV3-1 and J is TRBJ2-7; TRBD1 might be the D (6 bases). The receptor was isolated from a boy less than two years old who had a stem cell transplant for SCID, so the T cells may come from the graft donor. CDR3 in DNA: TGTGCCAGCAGCCTCAGTACAGGGTACGAGCAGTACTTC. This codes for CASSLSTGYEQYF.